This T cell receptor beta chain comes out of a study of PD-L1 blockade in urothelial cancer. Of note for this clone: What it recognizes is unknown.

The CDR3 is 17 amino acids. Trimming cost V 0 bases and J 4 bases, with 18 bases left between them. Germline assignment: CDR1 SGHDN and CDR2 FVKESK. TCRdb's table, derived via immunoSEQ multiplex PCR, lists solely in-frame clones and lacks some. This table has more than 30,000 clones, around 82% appearing once. Individual patients had between 1 and 8 samples, taken pretreatment and on-treatment. Points from the study as a whole: Prediction of better survival came from below-median pretreatment blood TCR clonality.

V usage is TRBV14 and J usage is TRBJ1-1; D might be TRBD1 (5 bases). This specimen consisted of PBMCs, obtained around atezolizumab (anti-PD-L1) treatment. The receptor comes from a man aged 60-69 years with urothelial cancer. This chain's CDR3 is CASSQDLGGGVSTEAFF. CDR3 in DNA: TGTGCCAGCAGCCAAGATCTTGGGGGGGGAGTGAGCACTGAAGCTTTCTTT. Full variable domain (rest looked up from reference TRBV14 and TRBJ1-1): EAGVTQFPSHSVIEKGQTVTLRCDPISGHDNLYWYRRVMGKEIKFLLHFVKESKQDESGMPNNRFLAERTGGTYSTLKVQPAELEDSGVYFCASSQDLGGGVSTEAFFGQGTRLTVV.